A selection of T cell receptor beta chains follows, all from one sample in a study of T cell repertoires in cytomegalovirus infection. TCRdb recomputed calls from the reads with MiXCR, one row per CDR3 protein. The table includes 250,000 or so distinct CDR3 sequences, 15% to 20% detected once. Sequencing was done on a sample of CD8+ T cells from PBMCs. These receptors all stem from a human donor in good health (CMV status not recorded). Some clones in this sample may be carry-over from other donors' samples. Both conserved end residues are part of each CDR3. A D gene is named only where the DNA matches it firmly. Size values are once, few and many counts, or a class for expanded clones, and some rows have none.

length: 13; J: TRBJ2-7; D: .; size: .; V: TRBV6-5; DNA: TGTGCCAGCAGTTACGGGCAGTTCTACGAGCAGTACTTC; CDR3: CASSYGQFYEQYF
length: 15; J: TRBJ2-7; D: .; size: .; V: TRBV11-2; DNA: TGTGCCAGCAGCGAGAACCGGGACATAGTCTACGAGCAGTACTTC; CDR3: CASSENRDIVYEQYF
length: 16; J: TRBJ1-4; D: TRBD1; size: many; V: TRBV4-1; DNA: TGCGCCAGCAGCCAAGAAACCGGGACAGGGAACGAAAAACTGTTTTTT; CDR3: CASSQETGTGNEKLFF
length: 13; J: TRBJ2-7; D: .; size: many; V: TRBV6-5; DNA: TGTGCCAGCAGTTACTCCCAGGGTTACGAGCAGTACTTC; CDR3: CASSYSQGYEQYF
length: 14; J: TRBJ1-1; D: .; size: .; V: TRBV12-5; DNA: TGTGCTAGTGGTTTCGGAGTCATGAACACTGAAGCTTTCTTT; CDR3: CASGFGVMNTEAFF
length: 15; J: TRBJ1-2; D: .; size: .; V: TRBV7-6; DNA: TGTGCCAGCAGCGCCAGTGCGGGGGCGGGCTATGGCTACACCTTC; CDR3: CASSASAGAGYGYTF
length: 14; J: TRBJ2-7; D: .; size: .; V: TRBV7-6; DNA: TGTGCCAGCAGCTTCTTGGCGGATCCCTACGAGCAGTACTTC; CDR3: CASSFLADPYEQYF
length: 13; J: TRBJ2-1; D: .; size: .; V: TRBV7-6; DNA: TGTGCCAGCAGCTTTCAGGGTTGGGATGAGCAGTTCTTC; CDR3: CASSFQGWDEQFF
length: 13; J: TRBJ2-7; D: TRBD1; size: .; V: TRBV5-1; DNA: TGCGCCAGCAGCACGGACAGGGTGGGGGAGCAGTACTTC; CDR3: CASSTDRVGEQYF
length: 15; J: TRBJ2-3; D: .; size: .; V: TRBV6-5; DNA: TGTGCCAGCAGTTACTCGCACATCTCCACAGATACGCAGTATTTT; CDR3: CASSYSHISTDTQYF
length: 15; J: TRBJ1-6; D: .; size: few; V: TRBV9; DNA: TGTGCCAGCAGCCCGGGCGTGGCCTATAATTCACCCCTCCACTTT; CDR3: CASSPGVAYNSPLHF
length: 15; J: TRBJ2-1; D: TRBD1; size: many; V: TRBV27; DNA: TGTGCCAGCAGTTCAGACAGGGGGGCCTACAATGAGCAGTTCTTC; CDR3: CASSSDRGAYNEQFF
length: 16; J: TRBJ2-5; D: TRBD2; size: many; V: TRBV25-1; DNA: TGTGCCAGCAGTGAAGCGTCTAGCGGGTACCAAGAGACCCAGTACTTC; CDR3: CASSEASSGYQETQYF